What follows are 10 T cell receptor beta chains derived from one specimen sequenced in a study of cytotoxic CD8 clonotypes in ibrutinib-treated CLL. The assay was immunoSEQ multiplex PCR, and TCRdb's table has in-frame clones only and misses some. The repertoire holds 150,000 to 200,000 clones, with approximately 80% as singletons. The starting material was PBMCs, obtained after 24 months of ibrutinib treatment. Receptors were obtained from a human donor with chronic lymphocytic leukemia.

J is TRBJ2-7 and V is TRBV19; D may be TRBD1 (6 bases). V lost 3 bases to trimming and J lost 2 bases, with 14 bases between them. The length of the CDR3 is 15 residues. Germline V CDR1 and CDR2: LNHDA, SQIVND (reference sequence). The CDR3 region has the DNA TGTGCCAGTAGTATCGGTTCAGGGGATACCTACGAGCAGTACTTC. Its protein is CASSIGSGDTYEQYF.

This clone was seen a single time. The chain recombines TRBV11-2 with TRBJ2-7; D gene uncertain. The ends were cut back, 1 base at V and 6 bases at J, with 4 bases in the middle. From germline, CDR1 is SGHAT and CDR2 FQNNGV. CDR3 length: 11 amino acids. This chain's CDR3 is CASSLVFEQYF. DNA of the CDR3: TGTGCCAGCAGCTTAGTGTTCGAGCAGTACTTC.

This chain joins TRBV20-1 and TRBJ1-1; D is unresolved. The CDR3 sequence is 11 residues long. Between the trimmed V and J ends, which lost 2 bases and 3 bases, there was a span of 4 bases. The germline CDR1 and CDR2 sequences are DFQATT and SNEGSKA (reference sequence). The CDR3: CSARRDTEAFF. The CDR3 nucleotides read TGCAGTGCTAGAAGGGACACTGAAGCTTTCTTT.

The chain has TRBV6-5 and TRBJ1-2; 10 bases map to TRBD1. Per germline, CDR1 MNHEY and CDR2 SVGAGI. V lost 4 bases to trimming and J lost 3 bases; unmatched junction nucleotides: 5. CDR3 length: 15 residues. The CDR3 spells CASSSRDRGDYGYTF. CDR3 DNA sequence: TGTGCCAGCAGTTCCCGGGACAGGGGCGACTATGGCTACACCTTC.

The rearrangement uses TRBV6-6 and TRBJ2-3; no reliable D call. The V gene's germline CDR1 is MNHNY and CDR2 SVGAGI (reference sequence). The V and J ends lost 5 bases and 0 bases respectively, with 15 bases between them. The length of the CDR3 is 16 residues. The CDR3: CASSRRRAISTDTQYF. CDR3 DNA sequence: TGTGCCAGCAGTCGCCGACGAGCGATTAGCACAGATACGCAGTATTTT.

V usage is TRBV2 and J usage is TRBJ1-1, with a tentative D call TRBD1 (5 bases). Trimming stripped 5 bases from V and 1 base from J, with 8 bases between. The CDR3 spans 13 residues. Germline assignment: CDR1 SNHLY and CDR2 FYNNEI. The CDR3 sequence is CASSPQGNTEAFF. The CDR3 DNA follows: TGTGCCAGCAGTCCCCAGGGGAACACTGAAGCTTTCTTT. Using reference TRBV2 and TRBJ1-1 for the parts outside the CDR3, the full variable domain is EPEVTQTPSHQVTQMGQEVILRCVPISNHLYFYWYRQILGQKVEFLVSFYNNEISEKSEIFDDQFSVERPDGSNFTLKIRSTKLEDSAMYFCASSPQGNTEAFFGQGTRLTVV.

As DNA, the CDR3 is TGTGCCAGCAGCGTAGGTAGTCCAGAGAACACTGAAGCTTTCTTT. Translation gives CASSVGSPENTEAFF. This sequence joins TRBV9 and TRBJ1-1, with D unresolved. Germline lookup yields CDR1 SGDLS and CDR2 YYNGEE. CDR3 length: 15 amino acids. Between the trimmed V and J ends, which lost 0 bases and 1 base, there was a span of 10 bases. The variable domain in full, with the rest retrieved from reference TRBV9 and TRBJ1-1, is DSGVTQTPKHLITATGQRVTLRCSPRSGDLSVYWYQQSLDQGLQFLIQYYNGEERAKGNILERFSAQQFPDLHSELNLSSLELGDSALYFCASSVGSPENTEAFFGQGTRLTVV.

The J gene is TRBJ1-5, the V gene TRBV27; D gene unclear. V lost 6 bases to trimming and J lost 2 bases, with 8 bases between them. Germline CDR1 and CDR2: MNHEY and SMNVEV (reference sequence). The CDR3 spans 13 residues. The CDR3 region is CASSRERNQPQHF. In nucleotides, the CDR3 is TGTGCCAGCAGCCGGGAGCGCAATCAGCCCCAGCATTTT.

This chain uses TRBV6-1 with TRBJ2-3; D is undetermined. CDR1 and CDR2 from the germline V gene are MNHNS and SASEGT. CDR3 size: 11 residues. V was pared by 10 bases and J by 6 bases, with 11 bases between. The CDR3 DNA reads TGTGCCACCGGACGCTGGGATACGCAGTATTTT. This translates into CATGRWDTQYF.

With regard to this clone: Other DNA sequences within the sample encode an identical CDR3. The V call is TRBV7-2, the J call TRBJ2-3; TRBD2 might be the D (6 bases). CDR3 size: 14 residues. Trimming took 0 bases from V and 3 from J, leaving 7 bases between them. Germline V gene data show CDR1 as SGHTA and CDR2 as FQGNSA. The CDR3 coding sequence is TGTGCCAGCAGCTTAGCGGGAGGAACAGATACGCAGTATTTT. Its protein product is CASSLAGGTDTQYF.